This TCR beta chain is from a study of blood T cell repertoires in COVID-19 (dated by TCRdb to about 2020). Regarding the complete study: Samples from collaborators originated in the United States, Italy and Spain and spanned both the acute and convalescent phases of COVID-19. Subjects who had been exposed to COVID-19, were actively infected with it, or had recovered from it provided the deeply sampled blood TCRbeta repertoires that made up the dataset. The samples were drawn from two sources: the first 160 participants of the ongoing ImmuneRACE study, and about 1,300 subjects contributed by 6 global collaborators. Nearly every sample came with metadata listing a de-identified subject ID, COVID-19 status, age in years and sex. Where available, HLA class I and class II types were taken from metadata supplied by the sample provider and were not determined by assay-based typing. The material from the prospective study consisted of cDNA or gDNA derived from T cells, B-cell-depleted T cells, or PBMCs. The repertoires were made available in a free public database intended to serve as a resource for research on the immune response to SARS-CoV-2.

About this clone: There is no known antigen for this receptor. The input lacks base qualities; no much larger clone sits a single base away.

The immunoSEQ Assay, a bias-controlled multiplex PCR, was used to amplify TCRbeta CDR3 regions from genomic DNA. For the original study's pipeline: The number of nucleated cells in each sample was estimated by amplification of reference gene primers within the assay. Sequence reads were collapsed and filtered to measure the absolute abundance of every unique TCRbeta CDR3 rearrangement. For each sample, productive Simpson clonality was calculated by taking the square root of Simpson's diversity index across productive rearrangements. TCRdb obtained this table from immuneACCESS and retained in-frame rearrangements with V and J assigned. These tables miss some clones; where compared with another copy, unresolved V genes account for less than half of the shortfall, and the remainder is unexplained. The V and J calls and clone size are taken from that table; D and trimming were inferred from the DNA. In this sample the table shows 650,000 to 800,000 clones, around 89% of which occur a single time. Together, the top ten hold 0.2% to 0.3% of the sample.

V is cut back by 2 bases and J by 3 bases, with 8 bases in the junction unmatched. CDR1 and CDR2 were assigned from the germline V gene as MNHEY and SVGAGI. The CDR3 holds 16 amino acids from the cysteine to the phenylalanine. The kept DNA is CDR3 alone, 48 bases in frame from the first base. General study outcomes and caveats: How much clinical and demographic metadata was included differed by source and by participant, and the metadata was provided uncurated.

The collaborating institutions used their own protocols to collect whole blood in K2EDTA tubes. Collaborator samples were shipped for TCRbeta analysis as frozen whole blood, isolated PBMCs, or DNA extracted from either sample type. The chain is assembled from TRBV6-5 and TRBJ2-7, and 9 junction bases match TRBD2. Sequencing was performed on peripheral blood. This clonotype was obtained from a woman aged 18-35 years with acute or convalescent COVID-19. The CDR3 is CASSYGGAGGIYEQYF. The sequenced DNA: TGTGCCAGCAGTTACGGGGGAGCGGGGGGAATCTACGAGCAGTACTTC.